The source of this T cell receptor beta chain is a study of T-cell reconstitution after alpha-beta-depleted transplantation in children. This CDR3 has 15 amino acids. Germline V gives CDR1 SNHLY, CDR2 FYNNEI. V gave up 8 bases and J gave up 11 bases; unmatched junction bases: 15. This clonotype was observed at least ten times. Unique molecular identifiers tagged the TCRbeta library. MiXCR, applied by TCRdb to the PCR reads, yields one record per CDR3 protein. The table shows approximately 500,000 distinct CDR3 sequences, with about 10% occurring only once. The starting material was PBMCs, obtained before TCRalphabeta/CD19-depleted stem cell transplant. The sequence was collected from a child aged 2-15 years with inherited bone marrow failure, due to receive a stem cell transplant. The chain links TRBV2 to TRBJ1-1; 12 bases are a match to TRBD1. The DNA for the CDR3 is TGTGCCAGCGTGCGGGGACAGGGGGCGAACCTGAGGGCTTTCTTT. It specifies CASVRGQGANLRAFF.